This paragraph covers one T cell receptor (beta chain) sequence. Its antigen remains unidentified. V lost 9 bases and J lost 5; bases outside the gene matches: 11. CDR3 size: 14 residues. The V gene's germline CDR1 is SGHRS and CDR2 YFSETQ. This sample is drawn from a study of cytomegalovirus exposure and HLA in healthy donors. Study conclusions and caveats: Most sequenced TCRs were rare (though some public TCRs occurred in many donors).

Using immunoSEQ multiplex PCR, the repertoire was profiled, and TCRdb retains in-frame clones only, with some absent. The table has 150,000 to 200,000 clones, more than 75% seen once. The origin of this receptor is a man between 18 and 35 years old in good health and CMV-seropositive. The chain is built from TRBV5-1 and TRBJ2-1; 7 nucleotides agree with TRBD1. Sequenced input: PBMCs. The CDR3 loop is CATRTGPLHNEQFF. CDR3 DNA sequence: TGCGCCACCCGGACAGGCCCCCTCCACAATGAGCAGTTCTTC.